This T cell receptor beta chain was recorded in a study of blood T cells in healthy people across ages. Findings of the study overall: The study found more naive CD4+ cells and higher diversity in long-lived than aged donors. Researchers said unsorted PBMCs prevented a conclusive naive versus antigen-experienced comparison.

Next came a second PCR, run for about 7 to 12 cycles, which used a sample-barcoded 5' primer along with a J-beta primer mix. From the 5' RACE reads, TCRdb called clonotypes with MiXCR, one entry per CDR3 protein. The sample records over 1,500,000 distinct CDR3 sequences, approximately 40% being singletons. Each sample had at least 7 million PBMCs isolated. Regarding this clonotype: Its matching antigen is unknown.

The specimen was blood. This receptor was obtained from a human donor in good health.

The CDR3 nucleotides read TGTGCCAGCAGCTCCGCGGGGGTGGAGGAGACCCAGTACTTC. It specifies CASSSAGVEETQYF. V gene TRBV7-9 combines with J gene TRBJ2-5, with 7 bases lining up with TRBD2. Losses at the gene ends were 4 bases for V and 5 bases for J; bases not matched to a gene: 7. The CDR3 is 14 residues long. Germline CDR1 reads SEHNR; CDR2 reads FQNEAQ (reference sequence).